The 17 T cell receptor beta chains below come from one sample, sequenced in a study of cytomegalovirus exposure and HLA in healthy donors. Both 60 Vbeta primers and 13 Jbeta primers went into the PCR. The assay was immunoSEQ multiplex PCR, and TCRdb's table has in-frame clones only and misses some. This sample has 140,000 to 150,000 clones, with about 70% found just once. The sample was PBMCs. The receptors originated from a woman aged 55-69 years in good health and CMV-seropositive.

V gene TRBV7-8 combines with J gene TRBJ1-2; 7 bases match TRBD1. Trimming cost V 6 bases and J 3 bases; bases outside gene matches: 7. Germline V gene lookup returns CDR1 SGHVS and CDR2 FQNEAQ. The CDR3 spans 14 residues. CDR3 nucleotides: TGTGCCAGCAGACCGACAGGGTCTCACTATGGCTACACCTTC. This sequence encodes CASRPTGSHYGYTF.

This clone was detected once. The genes are TRBV9 and TRBJ2-5, with 10 bases identical to TRBD2. Losses at the gene ends were 10 bases for V and 4 bases for J; bases not matched to a gene: 13. This CDR3 region has 15 residues. Germline V CDR1 and CDR2: SGDLS, YYNGEE. The CDR3 DNA reads as TGTGCCTCGTCGGCTAGCGGGAGCATCCGAGAGACCCAGTACTTC. As protein: CASSASGSIRETQYF.

The chain combines TRBV5-1 with TRBJ2-7; 7 bases match TRBD2. The trim removed 7 bases at V and 0 bases at J, leaving 7 bases unmatched. Germline V CDR1 and CDR2: SGHRS, YFSETQ. This CDR3 comprises 14 residues. CDR3 in amino acids: CASSRAGDSYEQYF. In DNA, the CDR3 is TGCGCCAGCTCCAGGGCGGGAGACTCCTACGAGCAGTACTTC.

This clone was observed a handful of times. The V gene is TRBV19, the J gene TRBJ1-1; 10 positions match TRBD1. Germline V gene lookup returns CDR1 LNHDA and CDR2 SQIVND (reference sequence). The junction had 2 bases not matched to a gene; V was cut back by 3 bases and J by 4 bases. This CDR3 region has 14 residues. The CDR3 protein is CASSIRTGGTEAFF. The CDR3, as DNA: TGTGCCAGTAGTATCCGGACAGGGGGCACTGAAGCTTTCTTT.

The CDR3 DNA reads TGTGCCAGCAGTTTAGGGGGGGTCCGCTCCTACGAGCAGTACTTC. This codes for CASSLGGVRSYEQYF. The V gene is TRBV28, the J gene TRBJ2-7; 7 bases line up with TRBD2. CDR3 length equals 15 residues. Looked up from germline, CDR1 is MDHEN and CDR2 is SYDVKM. The ends lost 2 bases at V and 0 bases at J; junction bases unmatched: 4.

This clone turned up a few times. CDR3 amino acids: CSVEDRRDTEAFF. CDR3 nucleotides: TGCAGCGTTGAAGATCGAAGAGACACTGAAGCTTTCTTT. This chain joins TRBV29-1 and TRBJ1-1; the D is unclear. Germline V gives CDR1 SQVTM, CDR2 ANQGSEA. The ends were cut back, 0 bases at V and 3 bases at J, with 8 bases in the middle. The CDR3 consists of 13 residues.

V and J are TRBV5-1 and TRBJ2-7; 7 bases agree with TRBD1. CDR1 and CDR2 (germline): SGHRS, YFSETQ. This CDR3 is built from 15 residues. J was trimmed by 5 bases and V by 0 bases; bases with no gene match: 8. The CDR3 bases are TGCGCCAGCAGCTTGGAAGGGGGCAGAGGCCACGAGCAGTACTTC. Amino acid sequence: CASSLEGGRGHEQYF.

This clone was seen more than once but under ten times. This sequence joins TRBV27 and TRBJ1-2, with a possible D match to TRBD1 (5 bases). V lost 5 bases to trimming and J lost 2 bases, with 12 bases between them. Germline V lookup: CDR1 MNHEY, CDR2 SMNVEV (reference sequence). This CDR3 contains 14 residues. The CDR3 sequence: CASSDSHVNYGYTF. The CDR3 nucleotides are TGTGCCAGCAGTGACAGTCATGTAAACTATGGCTACACCTTC.

In its sample, this clone was seen a few times. The chain combines TRBV10-3 with TRBJ1-1, with D perhaps TRBD1 (6 bases). The V end was cut by 5 bases, the J end by 4 bases, with 17 bases between. Germline V gene lookup returns CDR1 ENHRY and CDR2 SYGVKD. This CDR3 region has 15 residues. This CDR3 reads CAISTLDRGGTEAFF. In nucleotides, the CDR3 is TGTGCCATCAGTACGCTGGACCGAGGGGGCACTGAAGCTTTCTTT.

The genes are TRBV2 and TRBJ2-7, with no clear D. Germline V lookup: CDR1 SNHLY, CDR2 FYNNEI. Trimming pared 3 bases from V and 0 bases from J, leaving 6 bases between. The CDR3 extends over 13 amino acids. DNA of the CDR3: TGTGCCAGCAGTGAGTCCCGCTCCTACGAGCAGTACTTC. This encodes CASSESRSYEQYF.

The chain has TRBV12-5 and TRBJ1-1; D ambiguous. V was clipped by 8 bases and J by 1 base, with 14 bases between them. The CDR3 extends over 14 amino acids. CDR1 is LGHNT and CDR2 is FRNRAP in the germline V gene. The CDR3 protein is CASQFTVTNTEAFF. The CDR3 DNA follows: TGTGCTAGTCAATTCACAGTAACGAACACTGAAGCTTTCTTT.

The chain links TRBV5-1 to TRBJ2-2; TRBD2 matches 10 bases. After removal of 0 bases from V and 2 bases from J, the junction contained 4 bases not matched to a gene. Per germline, CDR1 SGHRS and CDR2 YFSETQ. This CDR3 region has 17 residues. The CDR3 reads CASSLGASGRNTGELFF. The CDR3 nucleotides read TGCGCCAGCAGCTTGGGCGCTAGCGGGAGAAACACCGGGGAGCTGTTTTTT. Drawing the rest from reference TRBV5-1 and TRBJ2-2, the complete variable domain is KAGVTQTPRYLIKTRGQQVTLSCSPISGHRSVSWYQQTPGQGLQFLFEYFSETQRNKGNFPGRFSGRQFSNSRSEMNVSTLELGDSALYLCASSLGASGRNTGELFFGEGSRLTVL.

The CDR3 is CASTDFSGTGDTEAFF. The CDR3 DNA follows: TGTGCCAGTACTGACTTCTCCGGGACGGGGGACACTGAAGCTTTCTTT. The chain joins TRBV19 to TRBJ1-1; possibly TRBD1 for D (5 bases). The V end lost 7 bases, the J end lost 3 bases, and 21 bases lay between the germline ends. The CDR3 contains 16 residues. Per germline, CDR1 LNHDA and CDR2 SQIVND (reference sequence).

This sequence joins TRBV7-2 and TRBJ2-5, with 8 bases fitting TRBD2. V shed 3 bases and J 7 bases; nucleotides not matched to a gene: 10. CDR1 is SGHTA, CDR2 FQGNSA, per germline. CDR3 size: 15 residues. The CDR3 reads CASSFGRGREVTQYF. CDR3 nucleotide sequence: TGTGCCAGCAGCTTCGGGAGGGGGAGAGAGGTGACCCAGTACTTC.

The gene calls are TRBV5-1 and TRBJ2-3, with 11 bases matching TRBD1. The germline CDR1 and CDR2 sequences are SGHRS and YFSETQ. V shed 3 bases and J 0 bases; nucleotides not matched to a gene: 6. The CDR3 contains 17 residues. CDR3 amino acids: CASSSGTGGFSTDTQYF. The DNA of the CDR3 is TGCGCCAGCAGCTCCGGGACAGGGGGTTTTAGCACAGATACGCAGTATTTT.

The V gene is TRBV9, the J gene TRBJ2-1; D ambiguous. CDR1 SGDLS and CDR2 YYNGEE come from the germline V gene. V shed 0 bases and J shed 4 bases, with 5 bases lying between them. The CDR3 is made up of 13 amino acids. The CDR3 DNA reads as TGTGCCAGCAGCGTAGCGCAGTACAATGAGCAGTTCTTC. Its translation: CASSVAQYNEQFF.

This clone has only a few counts. The chain carries TRBV28 and TRBJ2-3; 7 positions agree with TRBD2. CDR1 and CDR2 (germline): MDHEN, SYDVKM. The CDR3 is made up of 16 amino acids. The V and J ends lost 1 base and 7 bases, in that order; junction bases with no gene match: 11. Here the CDR3 DNA reads TGTGCCAGCAGTTTATTCGCGAGCGGGGATACTAATACGCAGTATTTT. Translation gives CASSLFASGDTNTQYF.